This passage covers 27 T cell receptor beta chains from one sample sequenced in a study of blood T cell repertoires in COVID-19. TCRdb's table, derived via immunoSEQ multiplex PCR, lists solely in-frame clones and lacks some. The data show 150,000 to 200,000 clones, with about 81% seen just once and about 11% held by the top ten. Sequencing input: peripheral blood. The receptors derive from a man aged 60 to 75 with active or convalescent COVID-19.

The genes are TRBV28 and TRBJ1-1; a weak D match, TRBD1 (5 bases). The CDR3 consists of 15 residues. Germline loops: CDR1 MDHEN, CDR2 SYDVKM. Trimming cost V 7 bases and J 4 bases, with 19 bases left between them. CDR3 DNA: TGTGCCAGCACCCCCGGGACTTTTTCATTCACTGAAGCTTTCTTT. Amino acids: CASTPGTFSFTEAFF.

Here the CDR3 reads CAIAKGLVTDTQYF. The DNA of the CDR3 is TGTGCCATTGCCAAGGGGCTAGTTACAGATACGCAGTATTTT. This rearrangement joins TRBV10-3 to TRBJ2-3, with a weak D call TRBD1 (5 bases). Germline V gives CDR1 ENHRY, CDR2 SYGVKD. Trimming removed 9 bases at V and 3 bases at J, with 16 bases between. The length of the CDR3 is 14 residues.

This chain links TRBV4-1 with TRBJ2-1; possibly TRBD1 for D (6 bases). CDR3 length: 16 residues. Trimming pared 5 bases from V and 0 bases from J, leaving 14 bases between. Germline CDR1 and CDR2: MGHRA and YSYEKL. In nucleotides, the CDR3 is TGCGCCAGCAGCAACTACAGGGAGAGCTCCTACAATGAGCAGTTCTTC. This gives the protein CASSNYRESSYNEQFF.

The chain employs TRBV10-3 and TRBJ1-2; 7 nucleotides line up with TRBD1. The CDR3 covers 13 residues. The V gene's germline CDR1 is ENHRY and CDR2 SYGVKD. The V and J ends lost 11 bases and 0 bases, in that order; junction bases with no gene match: 6. DNA for the CDR3: TGTGCCGCGGGGACAGATACTAACTATGGCTACACCTTC. Its translation is CAAGTDTNYGYTF.

The chain recombines TRBV29-1 with TRBJ2-3; 8 nucleotides agree with TRBD2. The ends lost 8 bases at V and 0 bases at J; junction bases unmatched: 13. Germline CDR1 and CDR2: SQVTM and ANQGSEA. The CDR3 spans 16 residues. CDR3 DNA: TGCAGCACCACGACCCGGGGGGGGGCCAGCACAGATACGCAGTATTTT. This codes for CSTTTRGGASTDTQYF.

V and J are TRBV5-1 and TRBJ1-4; 11 bases are a match to TRBD1. After removal of 1 base from V and 2 bases from J, the junction contained 4 bases not matched to a gene. CDR3 length equals 17 residues. Per germline, CDR1 SGHRS and CDR2 YFSETQ. The CDR3 loop reads CASSLRDRGWTNEKLFF. The CDR3 bases are TGCGCCAGCAGCTTGAGGGACAGGGGGTGGACTAATGAAAAACTGTTTTTT.

This clone has just one count. The chain uses TRBV5-5 and TRBJ2-1; TRBD2 matches 10 bases. Trimming removed 4 bases from V and 9 bases from J; junction bases left unmatched: 13. The CDR3 consists of 16 residues. The V gene's germline CDR1 is SGHKS and CDR2 YYEKEE (reference sequence). The CDR3 DNA reads TGTGCCAGCAGCCCCGCTACAGCGGGAGGGCGAGGTGAGCAGTTCTTC. Translating it yields CASSPATAGGRGEQFF.

V and J are TRBV6-5 and TRBJ2-2, with 8 nucleotides matching TRBD1. With V trimmed by 6 bases and J by 3 bases, 3 bases remained unmatched. CDR1 and CDR2 (germline): MNHEY, SVGAGI. This CDR3 comprises 14 residues. The CDR3 nucleotides read TGTGCCAGCAGCCGACAGGGGTACACCGGGGAGCTGTTTTTT. Translation: CASSRQGYTGELFF.

The genes are TRBV7-2 and TRBJ1-2; unclear D gene. Trimming removed 5 bases at V and 7 bases at J, with 11 bases between. Germline CDR1 SGHTA, CDR2 FQGNSA. The CDR3 sequence is 12 residues long. The DNA of the CDR3 is TGTGCCAGCAGCCCCGAGGTGGGTGGCTACACCTTC. This translates into CASSPEVGGYTF.

This chain connects TRBV7-9 to TRBJ1-1; D gene ambiguous. The germline V gene encodes CDR1 SEHNR and CDR2 FQNEAQ (reference sequence). Deletions cut 0 bases from V and 5 bases from J, with 13 bases between. This CDR3 is 15 amino acids long. In DNA, the CDR3 is TGTGCCAGCAGCTTAGCCCCGGGAGGGTATACTGAAGCTTTCTTT. It specifies CASSLAPGGYTEAFF.

This chain joins TRBV7-9 and TRBJ2-1; 9 nucleotides match TRBD2. V shed 4 bases and J 6 bases; nucleotides not matched to a gene: 10. The CDR3 runs 16 residues. CDR1 and CDR2 from the germline V gene are SEHNR and FQNEAQ (reference sequence). CDR3 nucleotide sequence: TGTGCCAGCAGCTCCCCCAGGGCGGGAGGGACCAATGAGCAGTTCTTC. Its translation: CASSSPRAGGTNEQFF.

This rearrangement joins TRBV6-5 to TRBJ1-1; no clear D. V was pared by 6 bases and J by 4 bases, with 15 bases between. Germline V CDR1 and CDR2: MNHEY, SVGAGI. This CDR3 is 14 amino acids long. CDR3 nucleotide sequence: TGTGCCAGCAGGCCGCGGGGAGCGAGCACTGAAGCTTTCTTT. Translation gives CASRPRGASTEAFF.

The V call is TRBV28, the J call TRBJ1-5; a weak D match, TRBD1 (5 bases). Trimming pared 5 bases from V and 3 bases from J, leaving 17 bases between. The CDR3 consists of 16 residues. Germline-derived CDR1 and CDR2 are MDHEN and SYDVKM. The CDR3 here is CASSPEGEGHNQPQHF. The CDR3 bases are TGTGCCAGCAGTCCCGAAGGGGAGGGCCACAATCAGCCCCAGCATTTT.

This clone was observed a handful of times. The chain has TRBV6-7 and TRBJ2-2, with 8 nucleotides matching TRBD2. TRBV6-7 has ORF status, its function being uncertain. The CDR3 has 16 residues. V was pared by 2 bases and J by 4 bases, with 6 bases of the junction left unmatched. CDR3 coding DNA: TGTGCCAGCAGTTACAAAGTAGCGGGATCCACCGGGGAGCTGTTTTTT. This translates into CASSYKVAGSTGELFF.

A few counts support this clone. The gene calls are TRBV7-9 and TRBJ1-1, with D possibly TRBD1 on 6 matching bases. The CDR3 runs 18 residues. The V gene's germline CDR1 is SEHNR and CDR2 FQNEAQ (reference sequence). V was trimmed by 4 bases and J by 2 bases, leaving 23 bases between them. The CDR3 bases are TGTGCCAGCAGCTCCAGCAGGGGCAGGGGACCTCTTAACACTGAAGCTTTCTTT. Its translation is CASSSSRGRGPLNTEAFF.

V and J are TRBV2 and TRBJ1-4; TRBD1 agrees at 9 bases. Losses at the gene ends were 6 bases for V and 0 bases for J; bases not matched to a gene: 2. Germline V lookup: CDR1 SNHLY, CDR2 FYNNEI. The CDR3 loop spans 15 amino acids. CDR3: CASRRDRATNEKLFF. The CDR3 DNA is TGTGCCAGCAGGAGGGACAGGGCAACTAATGAAAAACTGTTTTTT.

This rearrangement joins TRBV5-1 to TRBJ2-4; TRBD1 aligns across 7 bases. CDR1 is SGHRS, CDR2 YFSETQ, per germline. The V segment lost 4 bases and the J segment 1 base; nucleotides outside the gene matches: 5. This CDR3 spans 15 amino acids. The CDR3 nucleotides are TGCGCCAGCAGCCTCAGGGGGTCGGCCAAAAACATTCAGTACTTC. Protein: CASSLRGSAKNIQYF.

The rearrangement joins TRBV28 to TRBJ2-1; 9 bases agree with TRBD2. In germline, CDR1 is MDHEN, CDR2 SYDVKM. The trim removed 8 bases at V and 7 bases at J, leaving 18 bases unmatched. The CDR3 is made up of 17 amino acids. The CDR3 is CASPPPGLAGLVNEQFF. As DNA, the CDR3 is TGTGCCAGCCCACCCCCCGGCCTAGCGGGACTTGTGAATGAGCAGTTCTTC.

The chain uses TRBV6-6 and TRBJ1-1; 7 positions agree with TRBD1. CDR3 length: 13 amino acids. V shed 11 bases, J shed 0 bases, and the junction held 6 bases outside the gene matches. Germline CDR1 MNHNY, CDR2 SVGAGI (reference sequence). The CDR3 bases are TGTGCCGGACAGGACACTTTGAACACTGAAGCTTTCTTT. This translates into CAGQDTLNTEAFF.

The chain couples TRBV7-6 to TRBJ2-7; 11 bases map to TRBD1. The CDR3 covers 15 residues. The V segment lost 5 bases and the J segment 6 bases; nucleotides outside the gene matches: 9. The germline CDR1 and CDR2 sequences are SGHVS and FNYEAQ. The CDR3 is CASSTGQGDVFEQYF. CDR3 DNA: TGTGCCAGCAGCACGGGACAGGGGGACGTCTTCGAGCAGTACTTC.

The chain couples TRBV3-1 (or the pseudogene TRBV3-2) to TRBJ1-1; D is perhaps TRBD1 (5 bases). V gave up 4 bases and J gave up 4 bases, with 10 bases separating them. Germline loops: CDR1 LGHDT, CDR2 YNNKEL (reference sequence). The CDR3 is 13 amino acids. The CDR3 is CASSPSGRTEAFF. The CDR3, as DNA: TGTGCCAGCAGCCCCTCAGGGCGCACTGAAGCTTTCTTT.

J is TRBJ1-1 and V is TRBV7-3; a possible D gene is TRBD1 (6 bases). Trimming shortened V by 4 bases and J by 5 bases, and 11 bases separated the two germline ends. The germline V gene has CDR1 SGHTA and CDR2 FQGTGA. The CDR3 contains 13 residues. The CDR3 spells CASSSQQGTEAFF. Written as DNA, the CDR3 is TGTGCCAGCAGCTCACAACAGGGAACTGAAGCTTTCTTT.

The genes are TRBV9 and TRBJ2-3, with D possibly being TRBD1 (6 bases). This CDR3 region has 16 residues. The V and J ends lost 4 bases and 1 base respectively, with 16 bases between them. Germline V gene sequence: CDR1 SGDLS, CDR2 YYNGEE. The CDR3 nucleotides read TGTGCCAGCAGCCGGGCGCCGGGACAAGGCACAGATACGCAGTATTTT. Its protein is CASSRAPGQGTDTQYF.

This clone was picked up one time. The V and J genes are TRBV19 and TRBJ1-5; TRBD1 matches at 9 bases. The germline V gene has CDR1 LNHDA and CDR2 SQIVND (reference sequence). J lost 6 bases, V lost 6 bases, and 9 bases had no gene match. The length of the CDR3 is 15 residues. The chain's CDR3 is CASSTDRDRAQPQHF. For the CDR3, the DNA is TGTGCCAGTAGCACTGACCGGGACAGGGCTCAGCCCCAGCATTTT.

The rearrangement uses TRBV2 and TRBJ1-1, with a possible D match to TRBD1 (6 bases). Germline V gives CDR1 SNHLY, CDR2 FYNNEI. The CDR3 runs to 12 residues. Trimming left V 4 bases short and J 4 bases short, with 7 bases between. In DNA form, the CDR3 reads TGTGCCAGCAGTGGAGGGGGCACTGAAGCTTTCTTT. Translation: CASSGGGTEAFF.

The chain recombines TRBV6-5 with TRBJ1-1, with TRBD1 identical over 8 bases. V trimming: 6 bases; J trimming: 1 base; junction bases outside the gene matches: 7. This CDR3 contains 15 residues. Germline values: CDR1 MNHEY, CDR2 SVGAGI. The CDR3 DNA reads TGTGCCAGCAGCGCCGGGACAGGAGGGAACACTGAAGCTTTCTTT. Residues: CASSAGTGGNTEAFF.

This rearrangement joins TRBV28 to TRBJ1-1; D is uncertain. Trimming removed 6 bases at V and 4 bases at J, with 6 bases between. This CDR3 contains 11 residues. Germline V gives CDR1 MDHEN, CDR2 SYDVKM. CDR3 in amino acids: CASRAVTEAFF. Here the CDR3 DNA reads TGTGCCAGCAGGGCCGTCACTGAAGCTTTCTTT. The full variable domain, with the rest looked up from reference TRBV28 and TRBJ1-1, is DVKVTQSSRYLVKRTGEKVFLECVQDMDHENMFWYRQDPGLGLRLIYFSYDVKMKEKGDIPEGYSVSREKKERFSLILESASTNQTSMYLCASRAVTEAFFGQGTRLTVV.